This T cell receptor (beta chain) was sequenced for a study of control samples from healthy donors and cancer patients. TCRdb's table, derived via immunoSEQ multiplex PCR, lists solely in-frame clones and lacks some. The sample lists 100,000 to 150,000 clones; 92% were seen once. V shed 4 bases and J 4 bases; nucleotides not matched to a gene: 7. Germline V gives CDR1 SGHAT, CDR2 FQNNGV. The CDR3 spans 16 residues. The TCR comes from a woman in her fifties or sixties in good health. The rearrangement uses TRBV11-2 and TRBJ2-2, with 9 bases that match TRBD2. The sample comprised blood. The CDR3 region has the DNA TGTGCCAGCAGCTCACCACTAGCGGGCTTCACCGGGGAGCTGTTTTTT. Its protein is CASSSPLAGFTGELFF. Combining the CDR3 with reference TRBV11-2 and TRBJ2-2 gives the whole variable domain EAGVAQSPRYKIIEKRQSVAFWCNPISGHATLYWYQQILGQGPKLLIQFQNNGVVDDSQLPKDRFSAERLKGVDSTLKIQPAKLEDSAVYLCASSSPLAGFTGELFFGEGSRLTVL.